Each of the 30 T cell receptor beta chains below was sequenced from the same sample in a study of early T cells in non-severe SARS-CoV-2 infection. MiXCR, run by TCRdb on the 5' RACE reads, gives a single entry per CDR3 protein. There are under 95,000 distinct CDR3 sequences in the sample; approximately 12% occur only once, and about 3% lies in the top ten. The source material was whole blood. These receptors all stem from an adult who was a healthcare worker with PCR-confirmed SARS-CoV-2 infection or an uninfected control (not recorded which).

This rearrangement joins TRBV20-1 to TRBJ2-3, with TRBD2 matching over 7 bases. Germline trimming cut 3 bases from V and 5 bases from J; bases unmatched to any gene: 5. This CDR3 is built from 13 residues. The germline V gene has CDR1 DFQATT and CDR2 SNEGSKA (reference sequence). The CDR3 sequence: CSARAGGGDTQYF. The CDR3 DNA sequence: TGCAGTGCTAGGGCGGGCGGGGGAGATACGCAGTATTTT.

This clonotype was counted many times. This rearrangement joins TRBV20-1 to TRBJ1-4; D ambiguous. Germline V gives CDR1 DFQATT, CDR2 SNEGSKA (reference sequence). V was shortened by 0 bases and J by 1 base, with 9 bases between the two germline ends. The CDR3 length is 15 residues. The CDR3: CSARDPKETNEKLFF. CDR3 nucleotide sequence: TGCAGTGCTAGAGATCCCAAAGAAACTAATGAAAAACTGTTTTTT.

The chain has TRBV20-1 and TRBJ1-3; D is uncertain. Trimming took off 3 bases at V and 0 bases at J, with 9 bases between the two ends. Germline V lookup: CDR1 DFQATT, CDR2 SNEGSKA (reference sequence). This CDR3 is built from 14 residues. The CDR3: CSASFGVSGNTIYF. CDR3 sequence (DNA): TGCAGTGCTAGTTTTGGAGTCTCTGGAAACACCATATATTTT.

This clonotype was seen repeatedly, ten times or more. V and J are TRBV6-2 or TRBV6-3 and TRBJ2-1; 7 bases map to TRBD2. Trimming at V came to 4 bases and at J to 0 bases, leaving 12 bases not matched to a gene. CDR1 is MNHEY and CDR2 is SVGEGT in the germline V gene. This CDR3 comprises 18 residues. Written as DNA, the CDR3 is TGTGCCAGCAGTTTCCCCGTAGCGGGCGCTAGCTCCTACAATGAGCAGTTCTTC. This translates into CASSFPVAGASSYNEQFF.

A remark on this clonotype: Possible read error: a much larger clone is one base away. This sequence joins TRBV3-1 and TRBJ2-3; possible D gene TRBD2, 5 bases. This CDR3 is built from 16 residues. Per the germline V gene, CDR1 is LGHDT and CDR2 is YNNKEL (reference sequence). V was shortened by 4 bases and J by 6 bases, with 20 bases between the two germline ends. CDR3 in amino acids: CASSRFSRTQRDTQYF. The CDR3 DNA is TGTGCCAGCAGCCGCTTCTCGAGGACTCAACGGGATACGCAGTATTTT.

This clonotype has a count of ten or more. The CDR3 coding sequence is TGTGCCAGCAGCTTGGTCCAGGGGGGTACCGGGGAGCTGTTTTTT. Translated: CASSLVQGGTGELFF. The chain combines TRBV5-4 with TRBJ2-2; weak D call: TRBD1 (7 bases). V lost 0 bases and J lost 5, with 11 bases in between. Germline lookup yields CDR1 SGHNT and CDR2 YYREEE (reference sequence). This CDR3 contains 15 residues.

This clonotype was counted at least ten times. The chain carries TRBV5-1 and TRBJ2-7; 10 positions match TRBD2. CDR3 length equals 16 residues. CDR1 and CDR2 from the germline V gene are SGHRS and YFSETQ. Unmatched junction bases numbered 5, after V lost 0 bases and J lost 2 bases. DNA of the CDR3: TGCGCCAGCAGCTTGGGGACTAGCGGATACACCTACGAGCAGTACTTC. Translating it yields CASSLGTSGYTYEQYF.

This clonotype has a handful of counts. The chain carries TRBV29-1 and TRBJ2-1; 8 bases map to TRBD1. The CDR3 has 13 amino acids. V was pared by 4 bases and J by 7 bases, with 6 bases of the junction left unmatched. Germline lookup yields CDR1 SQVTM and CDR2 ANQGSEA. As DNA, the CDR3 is TGCAGCGTTGTACCACGGACAGGGAATGAGCAGTTCTTC. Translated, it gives CSVVPRTGNEQFF.

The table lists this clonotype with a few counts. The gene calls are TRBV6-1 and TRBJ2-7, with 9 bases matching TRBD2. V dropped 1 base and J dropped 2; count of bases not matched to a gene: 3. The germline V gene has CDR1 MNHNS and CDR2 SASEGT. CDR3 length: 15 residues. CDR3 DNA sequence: TGTGCCAGCAGTGAAGTGGCTAGCGGGGCCTACGAGCAGTACTTC. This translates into CASSEVASGAYEQYF.

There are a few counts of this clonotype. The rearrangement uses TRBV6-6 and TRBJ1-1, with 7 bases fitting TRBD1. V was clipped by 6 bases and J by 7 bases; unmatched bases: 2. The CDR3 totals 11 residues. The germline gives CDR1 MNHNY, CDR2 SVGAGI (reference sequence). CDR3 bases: TGTGCCAGCAGCAACAGGGGTGAAGCTTTCTTT. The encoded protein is CASSNRGEAFF.

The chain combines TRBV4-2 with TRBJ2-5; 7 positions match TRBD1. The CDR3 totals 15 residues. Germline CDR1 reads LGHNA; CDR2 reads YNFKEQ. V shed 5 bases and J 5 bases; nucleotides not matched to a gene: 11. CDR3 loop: CASSIGTAEGETQYF. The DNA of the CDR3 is TGTGCCAGCAGCATTGGGACAGCAGAGGGGGAGACCCAGTACTTC.

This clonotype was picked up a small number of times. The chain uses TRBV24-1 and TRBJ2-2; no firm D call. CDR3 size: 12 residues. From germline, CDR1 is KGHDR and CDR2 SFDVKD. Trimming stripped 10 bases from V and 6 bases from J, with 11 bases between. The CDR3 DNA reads TGTGCCACTCACTCGACCGCCGGGGAGCTGTTTTTT. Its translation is CATHSTAGELFF.

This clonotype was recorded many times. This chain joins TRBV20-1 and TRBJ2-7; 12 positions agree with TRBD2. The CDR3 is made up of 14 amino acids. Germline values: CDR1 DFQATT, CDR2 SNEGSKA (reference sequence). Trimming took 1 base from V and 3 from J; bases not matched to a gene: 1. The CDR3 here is CSARGTSGNYEQYF. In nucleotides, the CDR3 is TGCAGTGCTAGAGGGACTAGCGGGAACTACGAGCAGTACTTC.

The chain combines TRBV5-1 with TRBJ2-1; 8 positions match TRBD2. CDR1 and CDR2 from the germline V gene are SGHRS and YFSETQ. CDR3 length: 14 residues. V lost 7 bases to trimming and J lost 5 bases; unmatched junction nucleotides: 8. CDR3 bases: TGCGCCAGCTCTTATCTAGCGGGTAACAATGAGCAGTTCTTC. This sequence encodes CASSYLAGNNEQFF.

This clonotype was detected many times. DNA for the CDR3: TGCAGTGGCCGGCTAGGGGAGGGCACTGAAGCTTTCTTT. It is translated as CSGRLGEGTEAFF. This chain connects TRBV20-1 to TRBJ1-1; possible D gene TRBD1, 5 bases. V lost 7 bases and J 4 bases, leaving 16 bases between the germline ends. This CDR3 has 13 residues. Germline loops: CDR1 DFQATT, CDR2 SNEGSKA (reference sequence).

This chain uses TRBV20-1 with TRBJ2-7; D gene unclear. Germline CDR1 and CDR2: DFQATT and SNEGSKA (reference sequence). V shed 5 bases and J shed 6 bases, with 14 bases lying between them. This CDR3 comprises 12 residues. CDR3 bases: TGCAGTGCTTATTTCAATTATGGCGAGCAGTACTTC. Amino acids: CSAYFNYGEQYF.

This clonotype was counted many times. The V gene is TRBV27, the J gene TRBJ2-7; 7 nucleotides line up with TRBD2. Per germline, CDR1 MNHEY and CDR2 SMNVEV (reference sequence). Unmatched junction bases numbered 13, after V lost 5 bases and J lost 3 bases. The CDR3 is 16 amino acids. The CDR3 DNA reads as TGTGCCAGCAGTCCCTCGCGAGGGCGGGAGAGCTACGAGCAGTACTTC. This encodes CASSPSRGRESYEQYF.

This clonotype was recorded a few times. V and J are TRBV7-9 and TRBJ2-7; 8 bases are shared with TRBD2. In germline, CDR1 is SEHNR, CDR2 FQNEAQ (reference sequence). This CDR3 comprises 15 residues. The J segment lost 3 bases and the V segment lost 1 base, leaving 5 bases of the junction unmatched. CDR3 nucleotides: TGTGCCAGCAGCTTAGATAGCGGGAAGATCTACGAGCAGTACTTC. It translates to CASSLDSGKIYEQYF.

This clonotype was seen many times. The CDR3: CASSIQLLAKNIQYF. In DNA form, the CDR3 reads TGTGCCAGTAGTATCCAACTCCTAGCCAAAAACATTCAGTACTTC. The chain uses TRBV19 and TRBJ2-4; D not resolved. The CDR3 sequence is 15 residues long. Germline CDR1 and CDR2: LNHDA and SQIVND (reference sequence). Trimming left V 3 bases short and J 0 bases short, with 9 bases between.

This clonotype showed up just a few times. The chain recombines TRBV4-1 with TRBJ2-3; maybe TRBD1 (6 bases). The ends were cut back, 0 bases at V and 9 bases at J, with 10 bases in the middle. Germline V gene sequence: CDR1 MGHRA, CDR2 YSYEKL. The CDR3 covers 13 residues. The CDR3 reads CASSQDGQRTQYF. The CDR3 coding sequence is TGCGCCAGCAGCCAAGATGGACAGCGGACGCAGTATTTT.

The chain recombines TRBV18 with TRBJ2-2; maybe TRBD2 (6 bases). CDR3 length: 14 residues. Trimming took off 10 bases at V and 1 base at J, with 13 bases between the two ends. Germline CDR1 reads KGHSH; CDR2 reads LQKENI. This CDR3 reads CATSGVVNTGELFF. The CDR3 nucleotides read TGTGCCACCTCGGGAGTAGTGAACACCGGGGAGCTGTTTTTT.

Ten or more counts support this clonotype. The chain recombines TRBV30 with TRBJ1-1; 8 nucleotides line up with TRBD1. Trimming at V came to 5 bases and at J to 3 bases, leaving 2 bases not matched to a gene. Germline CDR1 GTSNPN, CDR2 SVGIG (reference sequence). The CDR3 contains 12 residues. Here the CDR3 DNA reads TGTGCCTGGGACAGGGGAGACACTGAAGCTTTCTTT. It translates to CAWDRGDTEAFF.

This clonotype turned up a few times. This chain's CDR3 is CASSDSLAGEADTQYF. The CDR3 region has the DNA TGTGCCAGCAGTGACTCCCTAGCGGGAGAGGCAGATACGCAGTATTTT. The V and J genes are TRBV6-4 and TRBJ2-3, with 10 bases lining up with TRBD2. The V and J ends lost 0 bases and 4 bases, in that order; junction bases with no gene match: 4. Germline V gene data show CDR1 as MRHNA and CDR2 as SNTAGT. The CDR3 loop spans 16 amino acids.

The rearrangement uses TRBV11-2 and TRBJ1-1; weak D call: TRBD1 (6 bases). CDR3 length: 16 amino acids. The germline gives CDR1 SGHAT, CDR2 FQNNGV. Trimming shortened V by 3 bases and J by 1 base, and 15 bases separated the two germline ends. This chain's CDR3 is CASSLDGWTANTEAFF. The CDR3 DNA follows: TGTGCCAGCAGCTTGGATGGGTGGACAGCGAACACTGAAGCTTTCTTT.

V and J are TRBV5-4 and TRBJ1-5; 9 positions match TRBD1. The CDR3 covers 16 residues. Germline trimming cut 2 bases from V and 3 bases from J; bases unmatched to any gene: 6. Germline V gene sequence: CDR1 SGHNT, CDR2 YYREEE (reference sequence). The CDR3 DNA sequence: TGTGCCAGCAGCTTCTCAGGGGACAGGGACAATCAGCCCCAGCATTTT. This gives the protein CASSFSGDRDNQPQHF.

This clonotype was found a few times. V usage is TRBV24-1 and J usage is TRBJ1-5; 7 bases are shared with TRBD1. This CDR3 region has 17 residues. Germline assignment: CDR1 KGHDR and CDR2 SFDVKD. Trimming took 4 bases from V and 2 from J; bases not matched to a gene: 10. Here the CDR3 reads CATSDPRQGGGNQPQHF. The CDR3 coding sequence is TGTGCCACCAGTGACCCCCGACAGGGAGGAGGCAATCAGCCCCAGCATTTT.

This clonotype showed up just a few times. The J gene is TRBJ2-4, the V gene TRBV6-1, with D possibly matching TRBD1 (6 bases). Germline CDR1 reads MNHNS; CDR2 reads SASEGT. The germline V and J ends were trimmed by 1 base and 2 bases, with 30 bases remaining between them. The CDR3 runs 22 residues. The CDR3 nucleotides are TGTGCCAGCAGTGAAGAGAGGGAGACAGGACACCGGGTCAGGGCAACCAAAAACATTCAGTACTTC. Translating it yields CASSEERETGHRVRATKNIQYF.

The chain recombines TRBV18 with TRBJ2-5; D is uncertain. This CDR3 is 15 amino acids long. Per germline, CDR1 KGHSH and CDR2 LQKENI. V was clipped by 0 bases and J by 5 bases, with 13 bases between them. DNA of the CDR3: TGTGCCAGCTCACCACCATCGTCACGGGCCGAGACCCAGTACTTC. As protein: CASSPPSSRAETQYF.

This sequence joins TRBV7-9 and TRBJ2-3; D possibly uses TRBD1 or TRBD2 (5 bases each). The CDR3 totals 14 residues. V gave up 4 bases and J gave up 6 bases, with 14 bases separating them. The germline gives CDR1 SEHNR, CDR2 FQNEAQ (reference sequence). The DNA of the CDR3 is TGTGCCAGCAGCTCAGAGTTGGGGGTTGATACGCAGTATTTT. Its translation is CASSSELGVDTQYF. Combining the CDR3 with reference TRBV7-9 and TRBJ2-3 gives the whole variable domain DTGVSQNPRHKITKRGQNVTFRCDPISEHNRLYWYRQTLGQGPEFLTYFQNEAQLEKSRLLSDRFSAERPKGSFSTLEIQRTEQGDSAMYLCASSSELGVDTQYFGPGTRLTVL.

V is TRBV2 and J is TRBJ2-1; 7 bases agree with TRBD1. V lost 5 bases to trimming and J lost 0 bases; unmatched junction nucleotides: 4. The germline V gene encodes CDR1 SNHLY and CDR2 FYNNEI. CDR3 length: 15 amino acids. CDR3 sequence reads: CASSRTGRSYNEQFF. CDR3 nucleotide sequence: TGTGCCAGCAGTAGGACAGGCCGCTCCTACAATGAGCAGTTCTTC.